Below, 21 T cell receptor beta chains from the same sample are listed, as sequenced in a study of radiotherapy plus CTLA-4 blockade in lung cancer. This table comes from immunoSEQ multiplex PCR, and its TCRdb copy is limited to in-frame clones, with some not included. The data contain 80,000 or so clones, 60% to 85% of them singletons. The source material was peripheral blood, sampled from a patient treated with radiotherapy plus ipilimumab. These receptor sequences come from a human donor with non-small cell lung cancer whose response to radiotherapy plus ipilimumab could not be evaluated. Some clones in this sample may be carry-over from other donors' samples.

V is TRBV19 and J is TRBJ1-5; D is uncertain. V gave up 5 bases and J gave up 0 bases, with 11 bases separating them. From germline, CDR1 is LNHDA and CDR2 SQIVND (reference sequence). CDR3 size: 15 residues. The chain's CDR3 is CASSPGLYSNQPQHF. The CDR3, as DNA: TGTGCCAGTAGTCCCGGACTTTATAGCAATCAGCCCCAGCATTTT.

This CDR3 is CASSPTGLADSPLHF. Here the CDR3 DNA reads TGTGCCAGCAGCCCCACAGGGCTAGCGGATTCACCCCTCCACTTT. The chain recombines TRBV9 with TRBJ1-6, with D possibly being TRBD1 (6 bases). Trimming removed 4 bases at V and 8 bases at J, with 16 bases between. The CDR3 consists of 15 residues. Germline V gene data show CDR1 as SGDLS and CDR2 as YYNGEE. Variable domain in full (rest from reference TRBV9 and TRBJ1-6): DSGVTQTPKHLITATGQRVTLRCSPRSGDLSVYWYQQSLDQGLQFLIQYYNGEERAKGNILERFSAQQFPDLHSELNLSSLELGDSALYFCASSPTGLADSPLHFGNGTRLTVT.

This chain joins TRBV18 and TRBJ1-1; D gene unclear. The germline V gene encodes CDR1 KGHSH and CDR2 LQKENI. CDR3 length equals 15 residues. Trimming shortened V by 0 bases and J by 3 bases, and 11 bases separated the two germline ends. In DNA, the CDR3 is TGTGCCAGCTCACCACCGTCGGGGTGGGACACTGAAGCTTTCTTT. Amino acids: CASSPPSGWDTEAFF.

CDR3 DNA: TGTGCCAGCAGGAGAACAGGGCCAACCTACGAGCAGTACTTC. Translated: CASRRTGPTYEQYF. The rearrangement uses TRBV11-2 and TRBJ2-7; a possible D gene is TRBD1 (6 bases). The CDR3 runs to 14 residues. With 6 bases removed from V and 2 bases from J, the gap between germline ends came to 14 bases. Germline lookup yields CDR1 SGHAT and CDR2 FQNNGV.

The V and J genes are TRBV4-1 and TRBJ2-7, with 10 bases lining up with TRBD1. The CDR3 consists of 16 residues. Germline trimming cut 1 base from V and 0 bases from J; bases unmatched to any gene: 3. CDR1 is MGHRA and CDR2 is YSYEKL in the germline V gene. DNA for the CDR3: TGCGCCAGCAGCCAAGTGGGGACAGGGGACTCCTACGAGCAGTACTTC. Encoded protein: CASSQVGTGDSYEQYF.

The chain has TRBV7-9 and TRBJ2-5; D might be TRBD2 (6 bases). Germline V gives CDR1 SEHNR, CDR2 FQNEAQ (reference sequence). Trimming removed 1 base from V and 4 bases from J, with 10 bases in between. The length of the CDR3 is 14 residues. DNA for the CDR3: TGTGCCAGCAGCTTAGGGCGGGGAGGAGAGACCCAGTACTTC. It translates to CASSLGRGGETQYF.

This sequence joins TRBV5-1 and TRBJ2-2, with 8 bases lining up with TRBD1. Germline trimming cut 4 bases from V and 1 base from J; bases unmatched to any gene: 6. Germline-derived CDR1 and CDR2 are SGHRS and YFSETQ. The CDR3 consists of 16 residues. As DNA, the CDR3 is TGCGCCAGCAGCGTGACCGGGACAGGGAACACCGGGGAGCTGTTTTTT. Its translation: CASSVTGTGNTGELFF.

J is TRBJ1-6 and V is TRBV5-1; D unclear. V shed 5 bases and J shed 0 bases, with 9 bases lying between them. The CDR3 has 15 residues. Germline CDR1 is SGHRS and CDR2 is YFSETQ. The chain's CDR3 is CASRSELSYNSPLHF. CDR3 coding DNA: TGCGCCAGCAGGTCCGAACTCTCCTATAATTCACCCCTCCACTTT.

The CDR3 is CASSQVWQTNTEAFF. DNA of the CDR3: TGCGCCAGCAGCCAAGTCTGGCAAACGAACACTGAAGCTTTCTTT. The chain employs TRBV4-1 and TRBJ1-1, with D hard to call. The CDR3 runs to 15 residues. V lost 1 base, J lost 1 base, and 10 bases lay in between. Germline V lookup: CDR1 MGHRA, CDR2 YSYEKL.

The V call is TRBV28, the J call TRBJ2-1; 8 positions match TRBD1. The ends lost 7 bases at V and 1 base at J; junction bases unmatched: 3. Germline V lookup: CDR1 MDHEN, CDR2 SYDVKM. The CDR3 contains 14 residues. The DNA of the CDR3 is TGTGCCAGCATGAACAGGGGGTCCTACAATGAGCAGTTCTTC. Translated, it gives CASMNRGSYNEQFF.

In nucleotides, the CDR3 is TGCGCCAGCAGGCCTAGCGGGGGGTCTCAAGAGACCCAGTACTTC. It codes for CASRPSGGSQETQYF. The chain is built from TRBV5-1 and TRBJ2-5; 11 bases are shared with TRBD2. The germline V gene encodes CDR1 SGHRS and CDR2 YFSETQ. With 5 bases clipped from V and 2 bases from J, the junction kept 5 bases outside the gene matches. CDR3 length equals 15 residues.

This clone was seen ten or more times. The CDR3 here is CASSFLAGGNTDTQYF. The CDR3 DNA is TGTGCCAGCAGCTTCCTAGCGGGGGGTAACACAGATACGCAGTATTTT. J is TRBJ2-3 and V is TRBV5-4; 11 nucleotides line up with TRBD2. V lost 2 bases, J lost 2 bases, and 4 bases stayed unmatched. The CDR3 covers 16 residues. CDR1 is SGHNT, CDR2 YYREEE, per germline (reference sequence).

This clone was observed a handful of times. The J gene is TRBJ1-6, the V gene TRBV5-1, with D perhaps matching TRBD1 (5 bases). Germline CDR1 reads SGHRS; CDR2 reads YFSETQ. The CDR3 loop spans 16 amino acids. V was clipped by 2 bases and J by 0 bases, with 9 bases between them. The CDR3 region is CASSFRGSSYNSPLHF. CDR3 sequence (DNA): TGCGCCAGCAGCTTCCGGGGGAGCTCCTATAATTCACCCCTCCACTTT.

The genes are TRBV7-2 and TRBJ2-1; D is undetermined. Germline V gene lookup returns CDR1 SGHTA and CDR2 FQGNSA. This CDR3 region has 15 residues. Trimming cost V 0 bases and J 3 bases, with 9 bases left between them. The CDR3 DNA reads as TGTGCCAGCAGCTTAGCATTGCTAAACTACAATGAGCAGTTCTTC. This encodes CASSLALLNYNEQFF.

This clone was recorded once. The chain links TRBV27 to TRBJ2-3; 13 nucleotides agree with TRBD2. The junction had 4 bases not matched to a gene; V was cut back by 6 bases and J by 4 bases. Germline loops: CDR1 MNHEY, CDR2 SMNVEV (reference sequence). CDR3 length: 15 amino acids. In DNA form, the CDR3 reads TGTGCCAGCAGACCTACTAGCGGGGGGGCAGATACGCAGTATTTT. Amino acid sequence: CASRPTSGGADTQYF.

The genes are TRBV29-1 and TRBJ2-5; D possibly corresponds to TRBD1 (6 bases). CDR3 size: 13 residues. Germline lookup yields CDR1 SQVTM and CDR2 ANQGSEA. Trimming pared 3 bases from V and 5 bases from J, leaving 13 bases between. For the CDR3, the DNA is TGCAGCGTTGACGGGCAGGGGATCGAGACCCAGTACTTC. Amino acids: CSVDGQGIETQYF.

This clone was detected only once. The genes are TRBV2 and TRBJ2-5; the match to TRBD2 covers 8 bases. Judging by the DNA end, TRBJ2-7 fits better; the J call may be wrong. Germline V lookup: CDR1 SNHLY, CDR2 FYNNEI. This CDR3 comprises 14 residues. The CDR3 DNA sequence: TGTGCCAGCAGTAGGGCTAGCGGGTTCTACGAGCAGTACTTC. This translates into CASSRASGFYEQYF.

CDR3 nucleotide sequence: TGTGCCAGCAGCTTAGATCTTTACAGCTCCTACGAGCAGTACTTC. Translating gives CASSLDLYSSYEQYF. The J gene is TRBJ2-7, the V gene TRBV11-2; D is ambiguous. CDR1 SGHAT and CDR2 FQNNGV come from the germline V gene. The CDR3 is made up of 15 amino acids. V lost 0 bases and J lost 0, with 9 bases in between. The full variable domain, with the rest looked up from reference TRBV11-2 and TRBJ2-7, is EAGVAQSPRYKIIEKRQSVAFWCNPISGHATLYWYQQILGQGPKLLIQFQNNGVVDDSQLPKDRFSAERLKGVDSTLKIQPAKLEDSAVYLCASSLDLYSSYEQYFGPGTRLTVT.

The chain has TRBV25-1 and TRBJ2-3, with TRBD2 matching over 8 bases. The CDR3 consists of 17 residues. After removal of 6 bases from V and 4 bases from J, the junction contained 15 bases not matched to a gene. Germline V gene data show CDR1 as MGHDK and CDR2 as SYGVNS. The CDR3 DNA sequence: TGTGCCAGCAGGCCGTACACCGGGGGGGGCGCGTCAGATACGCAGTATTTT. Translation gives CASRPYTGGGASDTQYF.

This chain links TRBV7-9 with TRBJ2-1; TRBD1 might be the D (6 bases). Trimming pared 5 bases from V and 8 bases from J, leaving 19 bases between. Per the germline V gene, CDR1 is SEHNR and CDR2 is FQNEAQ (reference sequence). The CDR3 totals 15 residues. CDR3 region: CASSPRDTLSYEQFF. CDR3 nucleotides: TGTGCCAGCAGCCCACGGGACACCCTCAGTTATGAGCAGTTCTTC.

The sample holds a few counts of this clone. DNA of the CDR3: TGTGCCAGCAGCTTTGGGTTAAGGGGATTCCTCCACTTT. Protein sequence: CASSFGLRGFLHF. V gene TRBV5-6 combines with J gene TRBJ1-6; maybe TRBD1 (5 bases). The CDR3 length is 13 residues. Looked up from germline, CDR1 is SGHDT and CDR2 is YYEEEE. V shed 2 bases and J shed 15 bases, with 15 bases lying between them.